This T cell receptor (beta chain) derives from a study of glioma-infiltrating T cells after dendritic cell vaccination. At the level of the study: Treatment, given 2003 to 2012, was autologous tumor lysate-pulsed dendritic cell vaccination. Dendritic cells derived from monocytes and pulsed with autologous tumor lysate formed the vaccine.

Amplification used 60 V beta primers and 13 J beta primers. TCRdb's copy holds only in-frame clones and misses some; the assay was immunoSEQ multiplex PCR. Here the sample spans fewer than 65,000 clones, about nine tenths being singletons. The time point was: after dendritic cell vaccination, including at tumor progression/relapse. With 5 bases removed from V and 6 bases from J, the gap between germline ends came to 19 bases. This CDR3 spans 15 amino acids. Looked up from germline, CDR1 is SEHNR and CDR2 is FQNEAQ (reference sequence). The receptor's source is a human donor with glioblastoma. This rearrangement joins TRBV7-9 to TRBJ1-2, with D perhaps matching TRBD1 (6 bases). The source was blood, collected after dendritic cell vaccination. The DNA for the CDR3 is TGTGCCAGCAGCCCCGAAACAGGGATCGTTGATGGCTACACCTTC. Amino acid sequence: CASSPETGIVDGYTF.